The 3 T cell receptor beta chains given below trace back to one sample, sequenced in a study of T-cell memory formation after mild COVID-19. TCRdb independently ran MiXCR on the 5' RACE reads; one entry per CDR3 protein. Among 150,000 to 200,000 distinct CDR3 sequences, 15% to 20% were seen once, and the ten largest hold approximately 2.1%. The sequencing sample was made of PBMCs or a T cell subset sorted from them (not recorded which). The source is an adult woman who had mild COVID-19 (a few samples of this study predate the infection). Cell type and time point are not known.

This clonotype was counted a few times. The J gene is TRBJ2-1, the V gene TRBV9; 10 positions agree with TRBD1. The CDR3 spans 14 residues. Germline assignment: CDR1 SGDLS and CDR2 YYNGEE. V was clipped by 9 bases and J by 1 base; unmatched bases: 4. CDR3 amino acids: CATGQGESYNEQFF. The CDR3, as DNA: TGTGCCACCGGACAGGGGGAATCCTACAATGAGCAGTTCTTC. Full variable domain (rest looked up from reference TRBV9 and TRBJ2-1): DSGVTQTPKHLITATGQRVTLRCSPRSGDLSVYWYQQSLDQGLQFLIQYYNGEERAKGNILERFSAQQFPDLHSELNLSSLELGDSALYFCATGQGESYNEQFFGPGTRLTVL.

This clonotype was seen a few times. This chain connects TRBV29-1 to TRBJ2-7, with TRBD2 as a possible D gene (6 bases). CDR1 is SQVTM and CDR2 is ANQGSEA in the germline V gene. The CDR3 has 15 residues. V was cut by 6 bases and J by 1 base, with 19 bases left in between. The DNA for the CDR3 is TGCAGCGTCCGTGGGGGGACCAGCGATTCCTACGAGCAGTACTTC. This sequence encodes CSVRGGTSDSYEQYF.

The sample holds many counts of this clonotype. The chain carries TRBV11-2 and TRBJ2-1; 12 bases are a match to TRBD1. The CDR3 consists of 14 residues. Trimming took 5 bases from V and 6 from J; bases not matched to a gene: 2. Germline V gene data show CDR1 as SGHAT and CDR2 as FQNNGV. The CDR3 bases are TGTGCCAGCAGCCGGGACAGGGGGCGCAATGAGCAGTTCTTC. Its translation is CASSRDRGRNEQFF.